These 24 T cell receptor beta chains share one sample of origin, sequenced in a study of T cells after yellow fever vaccination. TCRdb passed the 5' RACE reads through MiXCR, listing each CDR3 protein once. Of under 600,000 distinct CDR3 sequences in the sample, about a fifth are singletons; the top ten hold about 17%. Sequenced material: PBMCs, taken approximately 22 days after the first yellow fever vaccination. The receptors derive from a man between 18 and 35 years old who received the YFV17D yellow fever vaccine.

V is TRBV2 and J is TRBJ2-5; 7 bases are shared with TRBD2. CDR3 length: 15 amino acids. The ends lost 5 bases at V and 4 bases at J; junction bases unmatched: 10. Germline CDR1 is SNHLY and CDR2 is FYNNEI. CDR3 nucleotide sequence: TGTGCCAGCAGTTCCCGCGGGGGAGCGGGAGAGACCCAGTACTTC. Encoded protein: CASSSRGGAGETQYF.

This clonotype was seen a few times. The chain is built from TRBV29-1 and TRBJ1-1, with TRBD1 matching 7 bases. Per germline, CDR1 SQVTM and CDR2 ANQGSEA. The CDR3 covers 14 residues. Unmatched junction bases numbered 11, after V lost 6 bases and J lost 4 bases. The CDR3 sequence: CSVQQGPRSTEAFF. The CDR3 DNA reads as TGCAGCGTACAACAGGGGCCAAGGAGCACTGAAGCTTTCTTT.

This clonotype was seen more than once but under ten times. V is TRBV4-3 and J is TRBJ2-5; no firm D call. This CDR3 has 18 amino acids. Germline CDR1 reads LGHNA; CDR2 reads YSLEER. V lost 1 base and J 0 bases, leaving 18 bases between the germline ends. The CDR3 DNA reads as TGCGCCAGCAGCCAAGGTCCCGGGTACTTGCCTTACCAAGAGACCCAGTACTTC. As protein: CASSQGPGYLPYQETQYF.

V usage is TRBV19 and J usage is TRBJ2-1, with 8 positions matching TRBD1. V dropped 5 bases and J dropped 4; count of bases not matched to a gene: 7. The CDR3 length is 15 residues. Per germline, CDR1 LNHDA and CDR2 SQIVND (reference sequence). In DNA form, the CDR3 reads TGTGCCAGTAGTCAGGACAGGGTCCTTTACAATGAGCAGTTCTTC. It translates to CASSQDRVLYNEQFF.

In nucleotides, the CDR3 is TGTGCCAGCAGCTTGGAAACGGGGGGGCCCCAAGAGACCCAGTACTTC. Protein product: CASSLETGGPQETQYF. The V gene is TRBV5-6, the J gene TRBJ2-5; 8 nucleotides line up with TRBD2. The CDR3 contains 16 residues. V shed 0 bases and J 1 base; nucleotides not matched to a gene: 5. The V gene's germline CDR1 is SGHDT and CDR2 YYEEEE.

This clonotype was seen a few times. The rearrangement joins TRBV4-3 to TRBJ2-5, with a weak D call TRBD1 (6 bases). The CDR3 consists of 17 residues. V was cut by 5 bases and J by 2 bases, with 21 bases left in between. Germline CDR1 is LGHNA and CDR2 is YSLEER. The CDR3 protein is CASSELVGTNKQETQYF. The DNA of the CDR3 is TGCGCCAGCAGCGAACTGGTGGGGACAAATAAACAAGAGACCCAGTACTTC.

This clonotype was seen a handful of times. The chain recombines TRBV12-3 or TRBV12-4 with TRBJ1-6; D gene unclear. Trimming removed 6 bases at V and 7 bases at J, with 13 bases between. There are 14 residues in the CDR3. CDR3 sequence reads: CASRSTVGNSPLHF. The DNA for the CDR3 is TGTGCCAGCAGGTCCACGGTGGGGAATTCACCCCTCCACTTT.

This clonotype was recorded a few times. The gene calls are TRBV7-9 and TRBJ2-1; the D is unclear. The CDR3 is made up of 13 amino acids. Between the trimmed V and J ends, which lost 3 bases and 0 bases, there was a span of 3 bases. Per the germline V gene, CDR1 is SEHNR and CDR2 is FQNEAQ (reference sequence). CDR3 nucleotides: TGTGCCAGCAGCTTCGTCTCCTACAATGAGCAGTTCTTC. Its protein product is CASSFVSYNEQFF.

The table lists this clonotype with a few counts. The chain employs TRBV12-3 or TRBV12-4 and TRBJ1-2, with D possibly TRBD1 on 5 matching bases. This CDR3 has 14 amino acids. Trimming removed 1 base from V and 5 bases from J, with 11 bases in between. CDR3 protein: CASSLDTGTYGYTF. CDR3 DNA sequence: TGTGCCAGCAGTTTAGACACGGGGACTTATGGCTACACCTTC.

This clonotype was observed a handful of times. The V gene is TRBV6-1, the J gene TRBJ2-7; the match to TRBD2 covers 8 bases. V trimming: 6 bases; J trimming: 0 bases; junction bases outside the gene matches: 7. This CDR3 has 15 amino acids. From germline, CDR1 is MNHNS and CDR2 SASEGT. CDR3 in amino acids: CASRVGGGSSYEQYV. CDR3 in DNA: TGTGCCAGCAGAGTCGGGGGGGGGTCCTCCTACGAGCAGTACGTC.

This clonotype was seen more than once but under ten times. The gene calls are TRBV5-1 and TRBJ2-7; TRBD1 matches at 9 bases. The ends lost 4 bases at V and 5 bases at J; junction bases unmatched: 10. Germline V lookup: CDR1 SGHRS, CDR2 YFSETQ. The CDR3 consists of 15 residues. Here the CDR3 DNA reads TGCGCCAGCAGCCGAACAGGGGGCTCGGGTGACGAGCAGTACTTC. Its protein product is CASSRTGGSGDEQYF.

In this sample, this clonotype turned up a few times. The rearrangement uses TRBV10-3 and TRBJ2-5; maybe TRBD2 (6 bases). The length of the CDR3 is 14 residues. The V end lost 6 bases, the J end lost 4 bases, and 15 bases lay between the germline ends. Looked up from germline, CDR1 is ENHRY and CDR2 is SYGVKD. The CDR3 coding sequence is TGTGCCATCAGGTCGGACCTGGGGGGAGAGACCCAGTACTTC. Encoded protein: CAIRSDLGGETQYF.

This chain connects TRBV11-2 to TRBJ2-3, with D hard to call. Trimming left V 5 bases short and J 2 bases short, with 14 bases between. This CDR3 is 15 amino acids long. CDR1 SGHAT and CDR2 FQNNGV come from the germline V gene. The CDR3 DNA reads TGTGCCAGCAGCCGGAATCCGGGCTCCACAGATACGCAGTATTTT. Amino acids: CASSRNPGSTDTQYF. The variable domain in full, with the rest retrieved from reference TRBV11-2 and TRBJ2-3, is EAGVAQSPRYKIIEKRQSVAFWCNPISGHATLYWYQQILGQGPKLLIQFQNNGVVDDSQLPKDRFSAERLKGVDSTLKIQPAKLEDSAVYLCASSRNPGSTDTQYFGPGTRLTVL.

The chain has TRBV4-1 and TRBJ2-3; TRBD2 agrees at 11 bases. Germline V lookup: CDR1 MGHRA, CDR2 YSYEKL. The CDR3 has 17 residues. The V and J ends lost 6 bases and 2 bases, in that order; junction bases with no gene match: 10. The CDR3 DNA is TGCGCCAGCAGACTCACGACTAGCGGGGCTCTCACAGATACGCAGTATTTT. Translating it yields CASRLTTSGALTDTQYF.

This clonotype showed up just a few times. The CDR3 nucleotides are TGCAGTGCAGGGGGAGCGGGGAAGAGCACAGATACGCAGTATTTT. Translation gives CSAGGAGKSTDTQYF. The chain links TRBV20-1 to TRBJ2-3; perhaps TRBD2 as D (7 bases). Germline CDR1 DFQATT, CDR2 SNEGSKA (reference sequence). Trimming took 6 bases from V and 0 from J, leaving 16 bases between them. CDR3 length: 15 amino acids.

This clonotype was seen a handful of times. This chain connects TRBV6-5 to TRBJ1-3, with D perhaps matching TRBD1 (5 bases). The V gene lost 2 bases and the J gene lost 0 bases, with 14 bases spanning the gap. The V gene's germline CDR1 is MNHEY and CDR2 SVGAGI. The CDR3 covers 17 residues. CDR3 residues: CASSYDVRGLSGNTIYF. The CDR3 region has the DNA TGTGCCAGCAGTTACGACGTGCGGGGCCTCTCTGGAAACACCATATATTTT.

The gene calls are TRBV7-9 and TRBJ1-2; maybe TRBD1 (6 bases). This CDR3 has 15 amino acids. Germline V gene lookup returns CDR1 SEHNR and CDR2 FQNEAQ (reference sequence). Trimming pared 1 base from V and 5 bases from J, leaving 14 bases between. The CDR3 DNA follows: TGTGCCAGCAGCTTAGACGGGGGGCGGTCATATGGCTACACCTTC. Its translation: CASSLDGGRSYGYTF.

This chain uses TRBV2 with TRBJ1-2; D is ambiguous. CDR3 length: 13 residues. CDR1 and CDR2 (germline): SNHLY, FYNNEI. The V gene lost 5 bases and the J gene lost 2 bases, with 9 bases spanning the gap. CDR3 sequence (DNA): TGTGCCAGCAGTAATAGGGCAAACTATGGCTACACCTTC. Translation: CASSNRANYGYTF.

This clonotype was counted only a few times. The chain has TRBV6-2 or TRBV6-3 and TRBJ2-3, with D tentatively TRBD2 (6 bases). This CDR3 region has 16 residues. CDR1 is MNHEY and CDR2 is SVGEGT in the germline V gene. The V and J ends lost 0 bases and 0 bases respectively, with 10 bases between them. CDR3 nucleotides: TGTGCCAGCAGTTACTCGGGGGGTACTAGCACAGATACGCAGTATTTT. The encoded protein is CASSYSGGTSTDTQYF.

This clonotype was found many times. This chain uses TRBV29-1 with TRBJ2-7; no definite D call. Deletions cut 4 bases from V and 4 bases from J, with 14 bases between. Germline CDR1 and CDR2: SQVTM and ANQGSEA. This CDR3 comprises 13 residues. CDR3 nucleotides: TGCAGCGTTGGTTGGGTAGAGACGTACGAGCAGTACTTC. This sequence encodes CSVGWVETYEQYF.

The V and J genes are TRBV7-2 and TRBJ2-5; D remains ambiguous. CDR3 length: 15 amino acids. In germline, CDR1 is SGHTA, CDR2 FQGNSA. The V end was cut by 2 bases, the J end by 5 bases, with 15 bases between. Here the CDR3 DNA reads TGTGCCAGCAGCTTAAACCCCCCAGGAGCGGAGACCCAGTACTTC. This gives the protein CASSLNPPGAETQYF.

The rearrangement links TRBV28 to TRBJ2-3; tentative D call: TRBD1 (6 bases). Germline CDR1 MDHEN, CDR2 SYDVKM. The V end was cut by 7 bases, the J end by 6 bases, with 8 bases between. The CDR3 has 11 amino acids. The CDR3 region has the DNA TGTGCCAGCACCGACAGGGATACGCAGTATTTT. This codes for CASTDRDTQYF. Filled out from reference TRBV28 and TRBJ2-3, the complete variable domain reads DVKVTQSSRYLVKRTGEKVFLECVQDMDHENMFWYRQDPGLGLRLIYFSYDVKMKEKGDIPEGYSVSREKKERFSLILESASTNQTSMYLCASTDRDTQYFGPGTRLTVL.

This clonotype was seen a few times. J is TRBJ2-4 and V is TRBV5-1, with 9 positions matching TRBD1. The germline gives CDR1 SGHRS, CDR2 YFSETQ. The CDR3 length is 16 residues. Trimming removed 0 bases from V and 2 bases from J; junction bases left unmatched: 3. The CDR3 DNA follows: TGCGCCAGCAGCTTGGACAGGGGGCTACCCAAAAACATTCAGTACTTC. It encodes CASSLDRGLPKNIQYF.

The chain couples TRBV27 to TRBJ2-7; 7 nucleotides match TRBD1. V shed 2 bases and J 7 bases; nucleotides not matched to a gene: 5. This CDR3 has 13 amino acids. Germline CDR1 is MNHEY and CDR2 is SMNVEV (reference sequence). This CDR3 is CASSLKGAGEQYV. The CDR3 DNA sequence: TGTGCCAGCAGTTTAAAGGGGGCCGGGGAGCAGTACGTC.